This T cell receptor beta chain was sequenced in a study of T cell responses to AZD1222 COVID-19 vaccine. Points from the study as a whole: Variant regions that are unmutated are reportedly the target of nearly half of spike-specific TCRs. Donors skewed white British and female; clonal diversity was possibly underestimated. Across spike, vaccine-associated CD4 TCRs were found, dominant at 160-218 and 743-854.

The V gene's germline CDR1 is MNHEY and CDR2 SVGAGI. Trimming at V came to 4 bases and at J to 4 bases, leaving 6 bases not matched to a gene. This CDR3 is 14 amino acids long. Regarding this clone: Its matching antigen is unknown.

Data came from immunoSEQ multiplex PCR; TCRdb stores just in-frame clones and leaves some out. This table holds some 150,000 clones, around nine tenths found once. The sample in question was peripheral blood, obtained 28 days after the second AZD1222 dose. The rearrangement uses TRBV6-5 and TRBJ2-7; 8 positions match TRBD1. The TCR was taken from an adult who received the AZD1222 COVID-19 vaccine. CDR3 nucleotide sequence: TGTGCCAGCAGTTTGGACAGGGAAGCTTACGAGCAGTACTTC. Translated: CASSLDREAYEQYF.